The 10 T cell receptor beta chains below were found in one sample sequenced in a study of T cell changes during pregnancy in multiple sclerosis. Using immunoSEQ multiplex PCR, the repertoire was profiled, and TCRdb retains in-frame clones only, with some absent. The sample has fewer than 50,000 clones, about 90% seen once. The source was CD8+ T cells from peripheral blood mononuclear cells, collected after pregnancy. The receptors derive from a female donor with multiple sclerosis, enrolled in a pregnancy study.

The genes are TRBV5-1 and TRBJ2-2; D call uncertain. V was pared by 1 base and J by 9 bases, with 7 bases between. The CDR3 extends over 12 amino acids. The germline CDR1 and CDR2 sequences are SGHRS and YFSETQ. The CDR3 spells CASSLSSRELFF. CDR3 nucleotides: TGCGCCAGCAGCTTGTCGAGCCGGGAGCTGTTTTTT. Filled out from reference TRBV5-1 and TRBJ2-2, the complete variable domain reads KAGVTQTPRYLIKTRGQQVTLSCSPISGHRSVSWYQQTPGQGLQFLFEYFSETQRNKGNFPGRFSGRQFSNSRSEMNVSTLELGDSALYLCASSLSSRELFFGEGSRLTVL.

J is TRBJ2-7 and V is TRBV7-9; D gene ambiguous. The V end was cut by 5 bases, the J end by 2 bases, with 10 bases between. Per germline, CDR1 SEHNR and CDR2 FQNEAQ (reference sequence). This CDR3 contains 13 residues. CDR3 sequence reads: CASSPPVAYEQYF. The CDR3 DNA is TGTGCCAGCAGCCCACCGGTCGCCTACGAGCAGTACTTC.

This sequence joins TRBV18 and TRBJ2-5, with TRBD2 as a possible D gene (5 bases). V shed 6 bases and J shed 2 bases, with 16 bases lying between them. Germline CDR1 is KGHSH and CDR2 is LQKENI. The CDR3 is 15 residues long. Here the CDR3 reads CASSSHAGIQETQYF. The CDR3 DNA reads as TGTGCCAGCTCGTCACATGCCGGGATACAAGAGACCCAGTACTTC.

The chain links TRBV5-4 to TRBJ1-6; D possibly corresponds to TRBD1 (6 bases). CDR1 is SGHNT and CDR2 is YYREEE in the germline V gene (reference sequence). The V and J ends lost 4 bases and 5 bases respectively, with 22 bases between them. The CDR3 consists of 18 residues. The DNA of the CDR3 is TGTGCCAGCAGCCCGACCCAGGGACAAGTTACCCATAATTCACCCCTCCACTTT. This gives the protein CASSPTQGQVTHNSPLHF.

This rearrangement joins TRBV5-4 to TRBJ1-2, with D perhaps matching TRBD1 (6 bases). V was clipped by 0 bases and J by 4 bases, with 13 bases between them. Germline lookup yields CDR1 SGHNT and CDR2 YYREEE (reference sequence). The CDR3 totals 15 residues. CDR3 coding DNA: TGTGCCAGCAGCTTGGAACCAGGGGCCATCTATGGCTACACCTTC. It codes for CASSLEPGAIYGYTF.

J is TRBJ1-2 and V is TRBV9; possibly TRBD1 for D (5 bases). The ends were cut back, 0 bases at V and 3 bases at J, with 6 bases in the middle. Germline V gene sequence: CDR1 SGDLS, CDR2 YYNGEE. CDR3 size: 13 residues. This chain's CDR3 is CASSVEQDYGYTF. The CDR3 DNA follows: TGTGCCAGCAGCGTAGAACAGGACTATGGCTACACCTTC.

The chain is built from TRBV11-3 and TRBJ2-2, with a tentative D call TRBD2 (5 bases). CDR3 length equals 15 residues. CDR1 SGHNT and CDR2 YENEEA come from the germline V gene. The germline V and J ends were trimmed by 1 base and 4 bases, with 10 bases remaining between them. DNA for the CDR3: TGTGCCAGCAGCTTAGGAGGGCTGCCCACCGGGGAGCTGTTTTTT. It specifies CASSLGGLPTGELFF. Supplemented by reference TRBV11-3 and TRBJ2-2, the full variable domain reads EAGVVQSPRYKIIEKKQPVAFWCNPISGHNTLYWYLQNLGQGPELLIRYENEEAVDDSQLPKDRFSAERLKGVDSTLKIQPAELGDSAVYLCASSLGGLPTGELFFGEGSRLTVL.

The chain recombines TRBV29-1 with TRBJ2-5; 7 bases agree with TRBD1. CDR1 is SQVTM, CDR2 ANQGSEA, per germline. This CDR3 is 12 amino acids long. The J segment lost 7 bases and the V segment lost 5 bases, leaving 7 bases of the junction unmatched. CDR3 in amino acids: CSVPGQYWTQYF. The CDR3 DNA reads as TGCAGCGTTCCGGGACAGTATTGGACCCAGTACTTC.

The gene calls are TRBV13 and TRBJ2-1; a weak D match, TRBD2 (6 bases). Per the germline V gene, CDR1 is PRHDT and CDR2 is FYEKMQ (reference sequence). The V end lost 4 bases, the J end lost 6 bases, and 10 bases lay between the germline ends. The CDR3 length is 13 residues. The DNA of the CDR3 is TGTGCCAGCAGCTGGGGGGATACCAATGAGCAGTTCTTC. Its protein is CASSWGDTNEQFF.

The rearrangement joins TRBV5-6 to TRBJ2-1; 7 nucleotides agree with TRBD2. This CDR3 contains 17 residues. CDR1 is SGHDT, CDR2 YYEEEE, per germline. The V and J ends lost 3 bases and 3 bases, in that order; junction bases with no gene match: 12. The CDR3: CASSWGVGGDGYNEQFF. CDR3 DNA: TGTGCCAGCAGCTGGGGGGTTGGGGGGGACGGCTACAATGAGCAGTTCTTC.